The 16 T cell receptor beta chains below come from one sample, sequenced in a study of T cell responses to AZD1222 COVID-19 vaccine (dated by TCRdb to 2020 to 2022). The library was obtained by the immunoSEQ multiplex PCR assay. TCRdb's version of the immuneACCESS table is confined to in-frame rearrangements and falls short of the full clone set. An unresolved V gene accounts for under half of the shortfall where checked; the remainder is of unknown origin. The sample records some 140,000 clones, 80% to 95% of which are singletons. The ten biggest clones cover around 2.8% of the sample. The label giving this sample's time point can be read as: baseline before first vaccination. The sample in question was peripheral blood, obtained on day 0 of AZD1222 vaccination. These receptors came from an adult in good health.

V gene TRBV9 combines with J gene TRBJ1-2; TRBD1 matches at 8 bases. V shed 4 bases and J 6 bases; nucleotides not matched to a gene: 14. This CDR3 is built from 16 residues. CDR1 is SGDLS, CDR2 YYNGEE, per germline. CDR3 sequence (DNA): TGTGCCAGCAGCACAAGGCTGGCAGGGGGCGTAGATGGCTACACCTTC. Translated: CASSTRLAGGVDGYTF.

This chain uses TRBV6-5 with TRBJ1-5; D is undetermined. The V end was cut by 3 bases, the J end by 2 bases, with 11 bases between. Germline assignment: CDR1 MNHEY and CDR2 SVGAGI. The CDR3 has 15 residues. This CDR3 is CASSYSPWGNQPQHF. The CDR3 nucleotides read TGTGCCAGCAGTTATTCCCCATGGGGCAATCAGCCCCAGCATTTT.

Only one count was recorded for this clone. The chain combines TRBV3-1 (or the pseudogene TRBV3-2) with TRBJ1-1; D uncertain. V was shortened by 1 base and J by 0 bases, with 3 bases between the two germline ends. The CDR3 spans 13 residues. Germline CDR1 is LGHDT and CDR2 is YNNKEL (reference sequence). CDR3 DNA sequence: TGTGCCAGCAGCCAAGTGGTGAACACTGAAGCTTTCTTT. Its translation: CASSQVVNTEAFF.

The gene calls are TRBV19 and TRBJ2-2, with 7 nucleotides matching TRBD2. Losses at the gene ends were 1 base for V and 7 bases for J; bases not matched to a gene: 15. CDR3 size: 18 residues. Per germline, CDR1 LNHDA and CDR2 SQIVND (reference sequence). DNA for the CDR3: TGTGCCAGTAGTATAGCCCGCGGGAGCGGCCACAAAGGCGGGGAGCTGTTTTTT. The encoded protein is CASSIARGSGHKGGELFF.

CDR3 in DNA: TGCGCCAGCAGCTTGCAGCCAGGGGGCCAAGAGACCCAGTACTTC. This translates into CASSLQPGGQETQYF. The genes are TRBV5-1 and TRBJ2-5; 7 bases match TRBD1. The V and J ends lost 1 base and 1 base, in that order; junction bases with no gene match: 4. Germline V gene sequence: CDR1 SGHRS, CDR2 YFSETQ. The CDR3 covers 15 residues.

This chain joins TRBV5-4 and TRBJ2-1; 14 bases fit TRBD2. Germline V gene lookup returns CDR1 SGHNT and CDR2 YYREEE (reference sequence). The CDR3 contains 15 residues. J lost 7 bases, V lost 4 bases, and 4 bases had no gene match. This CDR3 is CASSRGTSGSNEQFF. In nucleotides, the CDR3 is TGTGCCAGCAGCCGTGGGACTAGCGGGAGTAATGAGCAGTTCTTC.

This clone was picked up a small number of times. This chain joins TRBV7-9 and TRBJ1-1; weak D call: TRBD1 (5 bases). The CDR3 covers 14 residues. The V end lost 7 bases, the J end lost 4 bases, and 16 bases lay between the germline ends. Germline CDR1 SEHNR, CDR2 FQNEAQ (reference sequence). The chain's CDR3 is CASTPPGAGTEAFF. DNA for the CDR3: TGTGCCAGCACCCCTCCCGGGGCCGGCACTGAAGCTTTCTTT.

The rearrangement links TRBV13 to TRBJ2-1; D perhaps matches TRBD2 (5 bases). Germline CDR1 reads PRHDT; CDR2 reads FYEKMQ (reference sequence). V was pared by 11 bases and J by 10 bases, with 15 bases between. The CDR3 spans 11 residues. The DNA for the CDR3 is TGTGCCCAGGCTTTATCGGGGGAGCAGTTCTTC. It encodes CAQALSGEQFF.

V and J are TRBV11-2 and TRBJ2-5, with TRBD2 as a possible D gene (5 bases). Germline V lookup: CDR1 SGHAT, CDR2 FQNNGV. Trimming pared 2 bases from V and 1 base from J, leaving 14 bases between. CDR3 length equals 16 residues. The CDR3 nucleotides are TGTGCCAGCAGCTTATTCGATAGCGAATTCCAAGAGACCCAGTACTTC. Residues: CASSLFDSEFQETQYF. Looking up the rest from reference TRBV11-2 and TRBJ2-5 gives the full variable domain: EAGVAQSPRYKIIEKRQSVAFWCNPISGHATLYWYQQILGQGPKLLIQFQNNGVVDDSQLPKDRFSAERLKGVDSTLKIQPAKLEDSAVYLCASSLFDSEFQETQYFGPGTRLLVL.

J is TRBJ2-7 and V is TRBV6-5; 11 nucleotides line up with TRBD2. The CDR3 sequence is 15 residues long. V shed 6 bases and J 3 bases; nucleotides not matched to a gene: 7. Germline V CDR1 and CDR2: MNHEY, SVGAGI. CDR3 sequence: CASRLTSGIFYEQYF. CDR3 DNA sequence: TGTGCCAGCAGATTGACTAGCGGGATTTTCTACGAGCAGTACTTC.

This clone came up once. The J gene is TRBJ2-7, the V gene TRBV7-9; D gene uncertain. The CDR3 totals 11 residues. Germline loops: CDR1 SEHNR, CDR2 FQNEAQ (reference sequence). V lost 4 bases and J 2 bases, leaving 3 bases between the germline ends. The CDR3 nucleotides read TGTGCCAGCAGCTCCACCTACGAGCAGTACTTC. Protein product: CASSSTYEQYF.

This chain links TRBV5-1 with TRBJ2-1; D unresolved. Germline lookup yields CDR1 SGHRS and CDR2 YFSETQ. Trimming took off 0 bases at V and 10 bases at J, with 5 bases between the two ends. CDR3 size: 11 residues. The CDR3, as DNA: TGCGCCAGCAGCTTGGTAAGCGAGCAGTTCTTC. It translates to CASSLVSEQFF.

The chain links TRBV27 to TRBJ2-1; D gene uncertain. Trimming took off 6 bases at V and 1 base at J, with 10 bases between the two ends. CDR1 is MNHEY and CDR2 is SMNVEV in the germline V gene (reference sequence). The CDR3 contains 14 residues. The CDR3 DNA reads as TGTGCCAGCAGCTCTGGAAGATCCTACAATGAGCAGTTCTTC. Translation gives CASSSGRSYNEQFF.

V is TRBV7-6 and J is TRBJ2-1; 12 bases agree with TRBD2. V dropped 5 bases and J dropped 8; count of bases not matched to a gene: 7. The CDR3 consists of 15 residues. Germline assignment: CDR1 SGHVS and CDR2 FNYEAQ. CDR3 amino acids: CASSALAGGGDEQFF. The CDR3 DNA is TGTGCCAGCAGCGCCCTAGCGGGGGGGGGCGATGAGCAGTTCTTC.

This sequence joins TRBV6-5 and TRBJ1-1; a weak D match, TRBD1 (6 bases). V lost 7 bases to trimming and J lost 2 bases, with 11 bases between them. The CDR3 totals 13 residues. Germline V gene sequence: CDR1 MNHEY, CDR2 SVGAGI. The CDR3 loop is CASKTRGNTEAFF. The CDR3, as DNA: TGTGCCAGCAAAACCAGGGGAAACACTGAAGCTTTCTTT.

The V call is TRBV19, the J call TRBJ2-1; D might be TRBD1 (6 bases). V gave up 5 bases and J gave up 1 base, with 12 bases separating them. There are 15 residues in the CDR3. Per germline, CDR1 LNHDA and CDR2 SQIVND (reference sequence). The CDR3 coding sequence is TGTGCCAGTAGTCGATTCGGACAGTCCTACAATGAGCAGTTCTTC. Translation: CASSRFGQSYNEQFF. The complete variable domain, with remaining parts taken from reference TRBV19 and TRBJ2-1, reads DGGITQSPKYLFRKEGQNVTLSCEQNLNHDAMYWYRQDPGQGLRLIYYSQIVNDFQKGDIAEGYSVSREKKESFPLTVTSAQKNPTAFYLCASSRFGQSYNEQFFGPGTRLTVL.